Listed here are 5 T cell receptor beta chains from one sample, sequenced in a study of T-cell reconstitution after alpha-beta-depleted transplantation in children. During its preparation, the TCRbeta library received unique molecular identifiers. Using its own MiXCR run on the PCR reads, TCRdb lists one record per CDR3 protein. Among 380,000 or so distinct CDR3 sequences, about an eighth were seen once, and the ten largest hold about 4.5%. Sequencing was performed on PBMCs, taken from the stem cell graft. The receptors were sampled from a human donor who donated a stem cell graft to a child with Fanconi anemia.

As DNA, the CDR3 is TGCGCCAGCAGCTTGGGGCCGGCTGTGAACACTGAAGCTTTCTTT. It encodes CASSLGPAVNTEAFF. The V and J genes are TRBV5-1 and TRBJ1-1, with D hard to call. Trimming left V 0 bases short and J 0 bases short, with 9 bases between. This CDR3 spans 15 amino acids. Looked up from germline, CDR1 is SGHRS and CDR2 is YFSETQ.

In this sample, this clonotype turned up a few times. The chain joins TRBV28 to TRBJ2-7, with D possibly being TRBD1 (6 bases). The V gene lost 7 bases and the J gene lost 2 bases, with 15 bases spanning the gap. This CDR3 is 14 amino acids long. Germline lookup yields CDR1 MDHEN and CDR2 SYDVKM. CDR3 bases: TGTGCCAGCACTACCACAGGGCGCGCCTACGAGCAGTACGTC. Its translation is CASTTTGRAYEQYV.

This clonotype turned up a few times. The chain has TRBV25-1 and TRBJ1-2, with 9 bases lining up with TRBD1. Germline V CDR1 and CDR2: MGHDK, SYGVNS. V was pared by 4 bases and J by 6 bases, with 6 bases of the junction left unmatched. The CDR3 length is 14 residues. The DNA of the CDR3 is TGTGCCAGCAGTGCCCCCGGGACAGGGCATGGCTACACCTTC. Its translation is CASSAPGTGHGYTF.

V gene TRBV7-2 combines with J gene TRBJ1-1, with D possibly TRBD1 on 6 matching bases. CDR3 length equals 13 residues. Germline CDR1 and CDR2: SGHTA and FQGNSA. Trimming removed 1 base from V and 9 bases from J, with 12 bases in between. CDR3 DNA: TGTGCCAGCAGCTTAGGGCTCCAGGGGAAAGCTTTCTTT. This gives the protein CASSLGLQGKAFF.

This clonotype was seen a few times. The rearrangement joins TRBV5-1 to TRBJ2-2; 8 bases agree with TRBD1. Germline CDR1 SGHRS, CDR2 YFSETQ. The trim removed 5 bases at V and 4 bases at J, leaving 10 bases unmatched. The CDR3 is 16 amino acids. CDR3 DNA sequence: TGCGCCAGCAGGCCGACAGGGGTAATGGGCACCGGGGAGCTGTTTTTT. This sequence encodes CASRPTGVMGTGELFF.